This TCR beta chain was captured in a study of blood T cell repertoires in COVID-19 (dated by TCRdb to 2019 to 2021). Some background on the complete study: Samples covering the acute and convalescent phases of COVID-19 were provided by collaborators in the United States, Italy and Spain. The prospective study material was composed of cDNA or gDNA derived from T cells, B-cell-depleted T cells, or PBMCs. Deeply sampled blood TCRbeta repertoires from subjects exposed to, actively infected with, or recovered from COVID-19 were included in the dataset. A freely available public database, intended as a resource for researchers studying the immune response to SARS-CoV-2, is where the repertoires were released. Samples were obtained from the ongoing ImmuneRACE study (first 160 participants) and from roughly 1,300 subjects provided by 6 global collaborators. Nearly every sample came with metadata listing a de-identified subject ID, COVID-19 status, age in years and sex. HLA class I and class II types, where available, came from metadata supplied by the sample provider rather than from assay-based typing.

Note on this clone: Its antigen has not been determined. No much larger clone exists at a distance of one base, and base qualities are not known.

Beyond this particular receptor, the publication reports: How much clinical and demographic metadata was included differed by source and by participant, and the metadata was provided uncurated.

TCRbeta CDR3 regions were amplified from genomic DNA using the immunoSEQ Assay, a bias-controlled multiplex PCR. The paper's data handling went like this. The number of nucleated cells in each sample was estimated from the amplification of reference gene primers within the assay. To quantify the absolute abundance of each unique TCRbeta CDR3 rearrangement, sequence reads were collapsed and filtered. Productive Simpson clonality was computed per sample as the square root of Simpson's diversity index over productive rearrangements. TCRdb's version of the immuneACCESS table is confined to in-frame rearrangements and falls short of the full clone set. An unresolved V gene accounts for under half of the shortfall where checked; the remainder is of unknown origin. The DNA gave D and trimming, while V, J and clone size come from that table. The sample profile shows 60,000 to 70,000 clones; about 81% of them were found once. Roughly 14% of the sample is in the top ten clones.

At the junction V is shortened by 5 bases and J by 5 bases, with 19 bases in between. CDR1 and CDR2 are drawn from the germline V gene: SGDLS, YYNGEE. From its cysteine to its phenylalanine, the CDR3 spans 15 amino acids. Only the CDR3 region is kept as DNA, spanning 45 bases read in frame from base 1. The collaborating institutions used their own protocols to collect whole blood in K2EDTA tubes. For TCRbeta analysis, collaborator samples were shipped as frozen whole blood, as isolated PBMCs, or as DNA extracted from either sample type. The TCR was taken from a man at least 80 years old with acute or convalescent COVID-19. The sequencing input was peripheral blood. The V and J segments used are TRBV9 and TRBJ2-5; the D gene is unclear. Read as DNA, the sequence is TGTGCCAGCAGTTCCCGCCTCCAACCGACTGAGACCCAGTACTTC. Its translation reads: CASSSRLQPTETQYF.